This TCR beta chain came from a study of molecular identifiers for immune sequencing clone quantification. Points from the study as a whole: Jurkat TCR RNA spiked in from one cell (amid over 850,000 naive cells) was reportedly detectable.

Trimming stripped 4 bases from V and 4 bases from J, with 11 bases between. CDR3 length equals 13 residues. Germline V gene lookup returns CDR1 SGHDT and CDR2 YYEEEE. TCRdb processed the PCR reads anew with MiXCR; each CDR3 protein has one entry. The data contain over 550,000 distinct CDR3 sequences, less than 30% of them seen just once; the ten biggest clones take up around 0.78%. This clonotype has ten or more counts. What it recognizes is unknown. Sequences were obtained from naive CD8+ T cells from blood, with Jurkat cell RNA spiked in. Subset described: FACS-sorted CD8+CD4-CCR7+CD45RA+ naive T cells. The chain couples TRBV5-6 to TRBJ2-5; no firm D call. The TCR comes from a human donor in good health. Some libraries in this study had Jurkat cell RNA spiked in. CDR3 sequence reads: CASSPRFVETQYF. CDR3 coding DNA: TGTGCCAGCAGCCCACGGTTCGTAGAGACCCAGTACTTC.